Given below is one TCR beta chain in context. This specimen comes from a study of T cell responses to AZD1222 COVID-19 vaccine. The data were produced by immunoSEQ multiplex PCR, yet TCRdb's version contains in-frame clones alone and is incomplete. The repertoire holds 93,000 or so clones, with about nine tenths as singletons. V dropped 1 base and J dropped 0 bases, with 8 bases sitting between them. Germline CDR1 is SGHDT and CDR2 is YYEEEE. The CDR3 length is 16 residues. The sequenced sample was peripheral blood, obtained on day 0 of AZD1222 vaccination. The receptor's source is an adult in good health. The J gene is TRBJ2-6, the V gene TRBV5-6, with D hard to call. CDR3: CASSLFARSGANVLTF. CDR3 bases: TGTGCCAGCAGCTTGTTCGCTCGCTCTGGGGCCAACGTCCTGACTTTC.